The text below deals with one TCR beta chain. Its recognized antigen is unknown. Nothing much larger sits one base from this clone, and base qualities are not available. In the prospective study, participants were roughly 18 to 100 years old, resided in under 30 geographic areas of the United States, and were enrolled through a virtual design. To assign participants to cohorts, the prospective study relied on clinical history that participants themselves reported in a screening survey and a study questionnaire. Mobile phlebotomists in the prospective study collected whole blood, serum and a nasopharyngeal or oropharyngeal swab from every participant. Additional blood draws and questionnaires over an approximately 2-month period could optionally be provided by prospective study participants. Before DNA extraction, prospective study blood samples were shipped either frozen or at room temperature. The immunoSEQ Assay, a bias-controlled multiplex PCR, was used to amplify TCRbeta CDR3 regions from genomic DNA. In the paper's pipeline: Nucleated cell counts per sample were estimated from amplification of reference gene primers within the assay. Sequence reads were collapsed and filtered to measure the absolute abundance of every unique TCRbeta CDR3 rearrangement. For each sample, productive Simpson clonality was calculated by taking the square root of Simpson's diversity index across productive rearrangements. This is the immuneACCESS table as TCRdb keeps it, with only in-frame sequences that have V and J called. A part of the clones is gone; compared with another copy, unresolved V genes explain less than half, and the rest is unexplained. V, J and clone size are taken as reported in that table, and D and trimming were inferred from the DNA itself. The sample table lists 150,000 to 200,000 clones, about 88% of them with a count of one. The biggest ten clones account for around 2.3% of the sample.

These data belong to a study of blood T cell repertoires in COVID-19 (dated by TCRdb to the early 2020s). Concerning the study at large: Samples covering the acute and convalescent phases of COVID-19 were provided by collaborators in the United States, Italy and Spain. The prospective study material was composed of cDNA or gDNA derived from T cells, B-cell-depleted T cells, or PBMCs. The dataset comprised deeply sampled blood TCRbeta repertoires from subjects exposed to, actively infected with, or recovered from COVID-19. The repertoires were released in a freely available public database meant as a resource for research on the immune response to SARS-CoV-2. The samples were drawn from the first 160 participants of the ongoing ImmuneRACE study and from under 1,500 subjects provided by 6 global collaborators. The sample metadata nearly always contained a de-identified subject ID, COVID-19 status, age in years and sex. Where available, HLA class I and class II types were taken from metadata supplied by the sample provider and were not determined by assay-based typing. Overall study results and their limits: How much clinical and demographic metadata was included differed by source and by participant, and the metadata was provided uncurated.

Inclusive of the bounding cysteine and phenylalanine, the CDR3 is 16 residues long. CDR3 DNA only is kept here, 48 bases in frame from base 1. From the germline V gene, CDR1 is SGHTA and CDR2 is FQGNSA. The junction shows trimming of 2 bases on V and 1 base on J, and the gene matches do not reach 6 bases of it. This sequence was found in a woman aged 40 to 50 with acute COVID-19. The chain is assembled from TRBV7-2 and TRBJ1-2, and 8 bases in between align with TRBD1. Source material: PBMCs or T cells enriched from blood (not recorded which). The DNA sequence is as follows: TGTGCCAGCAGCTTAAGGACAGGGAGACTTAACTATGGCTACACCTTC. It codes for CASSLRTGRLNYGYTF.